The 29 T cell receptor beta chains below were found in one sample sequenced in a study of radiotherapy plus CTLA-4 blockade in lung cancer. Measured with immunoSEQ multiplex PCR; TCRdb has only the in-frame clones, and not every one. The table includes 45,000 to 60,000 clones, about 76% detected once. The sequenced sample was peripheral blood, obtained from a patient treated with radiotherapy plus ipilimumab. The receptor source for this set is a human donor with non-small cell lung cancer whose response to radiotherapy plus ipilimumab could not be evaluated.

This chain links TRBV28 with TRBJ1-2; D possibly corresponds to TRBD1 (6 bases). Germline lookup yields CDR1 MDHEN and CDR2 SYDVKM. V was trimmed by 6 bases and J by 5 bases, leaving 7 bases between them. CDR3 length: 11 residues. CDR3 sequence reads: CASSQGYGYTF. The CDR3 coding sequence is TGTGCCAGCAGCCAGGGGTATGGCTACACCTTC.

The genes are TRBV4-1 and TRBJ1-3; D possibly corresponds to TRBD1 (6 bases). CDR1 is MGHRA and CDR2 is YSYEKL in the germline V gene. The CDR3 is 17 amino acids. V was trimmed by 0 bases and J by 0 bases, leaving 12 bases between them. The CDR3 DNA is TGCGCCAGCAGCCAAGAAGGGGGGGTCCTCTCTGGAAACACCATATATTTT. This sequence encodes CASSQEGGVLSGNTIYF.

The V gene is TRBV5-1, the J gene TRBJ2-6; 13 nucleotides agree with TRBD2. Germline assignment: CDR1 SGHRS and CDR2 YFSETQ. CDR3 size: 17 residues. V was clipped by 4 bases and J by 2 bases; unmatched bases: 3. The chain's CDR3 is CASSAGLAGTGANVLTF. The CDR3 DNA follows: TGCGCCAGCAGCGCGGGACTAGCGGGGACTGGGGCCAACGTCCTGACTTTC.

Only one count was recorded for this clone. V usage is TRBV28 and J usage is TRBJ2-3, with D possibly TRBD2 on 6 matching bases. CDR1 MDHEN and CDR2 SYDVKM come from the germline V gene. V lost 6 bases and J lost 6, with 16 bases in between. The CDR3 totals 14 residues. CDR3 protein: CASSGGVGPDTQYF. As DNA, the CDR3 is TGTGCCAGCAGCGGCGGGGTGGGCCCGGATACGCAGTATTTT.

The chain links TRBV5-6 to TRBJ2-5; 10 nucleotides align to TRBD1. This CDR3 contains 16 residues. CDR1 and CDR2 from the germline V gene are SGHDT and YYEEEE. V trimming: 4 bases; J trimming: 0 bases; junction bases outside the gene matches: 6. CDR3 residues: CASSAGTGAHQETQYF. In DNA form, the CDR3 reads TGTGCCAGCAGCGCCGGGACAGGGGCGCACCAAGAGACCCAGTACTTC.

The chain carries TRBV30 and TRBJ1-2; D is undetermined. This CDR3 comprises 16 residues. The V gene's germline CDR1 is GTSNPN and CDR2 SVGIG (reference sequence). V was shortened by 3 bases and J by 7 bases, with 24 bases between the two germline ends. DNA of the CDR3: TGTGCCTGGAGCTCTCTGGCCCCACGACATGCTCGTGGCTACACCTTC. It specifies CAWSSLAPRHARGYTF. The full variable domain, its missing parts supplied by reference TRBV30 and TRBJ1-2, is SQTIHQWPATLVQPVGSPLSLECTVEGTSNPNLYWYRQAAGRGLQLLFYSVGIGQISSEVPQNLSASRPQDRQFILSSKKLLLSDSGFYLCAWSSLAPRHARGYTFGSGTRLTVV.

This clone has more than one count but fewer than ten. The V call is TRBV27, the J call TRBJ2-5; TRBD1 might be the D (5 bases). CDR3 size: 11 residues. The V gene lost 7 bases and the J gene lost 7 bases, with 10 bases spanning the gap. Germline V gives CDR1 MNHEY, CDR2 SMNVEV (reference sequence). CDR3 in amino acids: CASKERGTQYF. In nucleotides, the CDR3 is TGTGCCAGCAAGGAAAGGGGGACCCAGTACTTC.

The V gene is TRBV5-4, the J gene TRBJ2-3; D is undetermined. Germline loops: CDR1 SGHNT, CDR2 YYREEE (reference sequence). The CDR3 loop spans 13 amino acids. Trimming shortened V by 0 bases and J by 1 base, and 3 bases separated the two germline ends. Here the CDR3 DNA reads TGTGCCAGCAGCTTGGCTGGCACAGATACGCAGTATTTT. Protein sequence: CASSLAGTDTQYF.

This clone has a handful of counts. The chain has TRBV6-4 and TRBJ2-1; TRBD2 agrees at 9 bases. Germline CDR1 MRHNA, CDR2 SNTAGT. V lost 2 bases, J lost 5 bases, and 4 bases stayed unmatched. The CDR3 sequence is 15 residues long. The CDR3 here is CASSDILAGHNEQFF. The CDR3 DNA sequence: TGTGCCAGCAGTGACATACTAGCGGGCCACAATGAGCAGTTCTTC.

V is TRBV7-9 and J is TRBJ1-2; 7 bases are shared with TRBD1. This CDR3 is 14 amino acids long. Germline values: CDR1 SEHNR, CDR2 FQNEAQ (reference sequence). J gave up 4 bases and V 6 bases, and 8 bases lay outside the gene matches. Here the CDR3 DNA reads TGTGCCAGCAGTTCACAGGGGTTTGGCTATGGCTACACCTTC. It yields the protein CASSSQGFGYGYTF. Combining the CDR3 with reference TRBV7-9 and TRBJ1-2 gives the whole variable domain DTGVSQNPRHKITKRGQNVTFRCDPISEHNRLYWYRQTLGQGPEFLTYFQNEAQLEKSRLLSDRFSAERPKGSFSTLEIQRTEQGDSAMYLCASSSQGFGYGYTFGSGTRLTVV.

V gene TRBV5-1 combines with J gene TRBJ2-7, with 8 bases fitting TRBD1. The CDR3 has 13 amino acids. Losses at the gene ends were 3 bases for V and 4 bases for J; bases not matched to a gene: 3. Per germline, CDR1 SGHRS and CDR2 YFSETQ. Written as DNA, the CDR3 is TGCGCCAGCAGCTCTAGACAGGGGTACGAGCAGTACTTC. Translated, it gives CASSSRQGYEQYF.

This clone turned up a few times. The CDR3 DNA follows: TGTGCCAGTTCTTCCCACGGGACAGCAAACACTGAAGCTTTCTTT. Its translation: CASSSHGTANTEAFF. This chain connects TRBV19 to TRBJ1-1; 7 bases map to TRBD1. The CDR3 contains 15 residues. The germline CDR1 and CDR2 sequences are LNHDA and SQIVND (reference sequence). V shed 8 bases and J 2 bases; nucleotides not matched to a gene: 11.

The rearrangement uses TRBV7-2 and TRBJ2-2, with D maybe TRBD2 (5 bases). The V end lost 1 base, the J end lost 6 bases, and 6 bases lay between the germline ends. There are 13 residues in the CDR3. Looked up from germline, CDR1 is SGHTA and CDR2 is FQGNSA. CDR3 sequence: CASSLGGAGELFF. Written as DNA, the CDR3 is TGTGCCAGCAGCTTAGGGGGAGCCGGGGAGCTGTTTTTT.

The CDR3 DNA reads as TGTGCCAGCAGCTACTACGGAGCGGGATCTGGAAACACCATATATTTT. It yields the protein CASSYYGAGSGNTIYF. V usage is TRBV7-2 and J usage is TRBJ1-3; no definite D call. V lost 4 bases to trimming and J lost 1 base, with 14 bases between them. This CDR3 contains 16 residues. The germline CDR1 and CDR2 sequences are SGHTA and FQGNSA. The variable domain in full, with the rest retrieved from reference TRBV7-2 and TRBJ1-3, is GAGVSQSPSNKVTEKGKDVELRCDPISGHTALYWYRQSLGQGLEFLIYFQGNSAPDKSGLPSDRFSAERTGGSVSTLTIQRTQQEDSAVYLCASSYYGAGSGNTIYFGEGSWLTVV.

In its sample, this clone was seen once. V and J are TRBV4-2 and TRBJ2-2; D is ambiguous. The CDR3 has 16 amino acids. The germline CDR1 and CDR2 sequences are LGHNA and YNFKEQ. The V and J ends lost 0 bases and 2 bases respectively, with 10 bases between them. The CDR3 DNA sequence: TGTGCCAGCAGCCAAGACACCGGGTCAAACACCGGGGAGCTGTTTTTT. It specifies CASSQDTGSNTGELFF.

A few counts support this clone. The V and J genes are TRBV6-1 and TRBJ2-5, with 7 nucleotides matching TRBD1. This CDR3 spans 15 amino acids. The ends lost 4 bases at V and 2 bases at J; junction bases unmatched: 7. Per germline, CDR1 MNHNS and CDR2 SASEGT. CDR3 region: CASSGVGTAQETQYF. The CDR3 nucleotides are TGTGCCAGCAGTGGCGTCGGGACAGCTCAAGAGACCCAGTACTTC.

In this sample, this clone turned up a few times. DNA of the CDR3: TGCGCCAGCAGCTTGATGGCGGGGGGAAACAATGAGCAGTTCTTC. Protein product: CASSLMAGGNNEQFF. The J gene is TRBJ2-1, the V gene TRBV5-1, with TRBD2 identical over 8 bases. Germline lookup yields CDR1 SGHRS and CDR2 YFSETQ. V lost 1 base, J lost 5 bases, and 5 bases stayed unmatched. The CDR3 loop spans 15 amino acids.

The chain combines TRBV11-1 with TRBJ1-1; maybe TRBD1 (5 bases). The CDR3 sequence is 18 residues long. With 0 bases removed from V and 0 bases from J, the gap between germline ends came to 17 bases. Germline CDR1 reads SGHAT; CDR2 reads FQDESV (reference sequence). CDR3 DNA: TGTGCCAGCAGCTTAGCGCGCGGGGCCCCCGCGATGAACACTGAAGCTTTCTTT. It encodes CASSLARGAPAMNTEAFF.

The V gene is TRBV9, the J gene TRBJ1-3; tentative D call: TRBD1 (5 bases). Trimming stripped 2 bases from V and 0 bases from J, with 9 bases between. In germline, CDR1 is SGDLS, CDR2 YYNGEE. CDR3 size: 15 residues. CDR3 sequence: CASSVGGGSGNTIYF. As DNA, the CDR3 is TGTGCCAGCAGCGTCGGGGGAGGCTCTGGAAACACCATATATTTT.

The chain has TRBV30 and TRBJ2-3, with no clear D. CDR3 length: 11 amino acids. Germline values: CDR1 GTSNPN, CDR2 SVGIG (reference sequence). Trimming stripped 0 bases from V and 8 bases from J, with 6 bases between. The DNA of the CDR3 is TGTGCCTGGAGTGTACTTCGTACGCAGTATTTT. Protein product: CAWSVLRTQYF.

This clone occurred once. This chain joins TRBV2 and TRBJ1-1; no clear D. Germline loops: CDR1 SNHLY, CDR2 FYNNEI. This CDR3 comprises 13 residues. Trimming cost V 11 bases and J 0 bases, with 13 bases left between them. The CDR3 DNA reads TGTGCCTCCTGGGCGAACATGAACACTGAAGCTTTCTTT. It encodes CASWANMNTEAFF. Complete variable domain (other parts from reference TRBV2 and TRBJ1-1): EPEVTQTPSHQVTQMGQEVILRCVPISNHLYFYWYRQILGQKVEFLVSFYNNEISEKSEIFDDQFSVERPDGSNFTLKIRSTKLEDSAMYFCASWANMNTEAFFGQGTRLTVV.

This chain links TRBV6-5 with TRBJ1-2, with TRBD1 matching over 9 bases. Germline values: CDR1 MNHEY, CDR2 SVGAGI. V lost 4 bases and J lost 2; bases outside the gene matches: 8. This CDR3 spans 16 amino acids. The CDR3 DNA sequence: TGTGCCAGCAGTTCGGGACAGGGTAACCTAAACTATGGCTACACCTTC. Translating it yields CASSSGQGNLNYGYTF.

V is TRBV7-9 and J is TRBJ1-4; a possible D gene is TRBD1 (5 bases). V dropped 1 base and J dropped 3 bases, with 12 bases sitting between them. The germline gives CDR1 SEHNR, CDR2 FQNEAQ (reference sequence). This CDR3 comprises 16 residues. The CDR3 DNA reads TGTGCCAGCAGCTTAGTACAAGGAGGGGCTAATGAAAAACTGTTTTTT. Translated: CASSLVQGGANEKLFF.

In its sample, this clone was seen once. V is TRBV7-6 and J is TRBJ2-1; TRBD2 matches at 8 bases. V was clipped by 5 bases and J by 2 bases; unmatched bases: 11. CDR3 length equals 17 residues. From germline, CDR1 is SGHVS and CDR2 FNYEAQ. The CDR3 spells CASSDSSSGPAYNEQFF. DNA for the CDR3: TGTGCCAGCAGCGACTCTTCTAGCGGGCCTGCCTACAATGAGCAGTTCTTC.

Only one count was recorded for this clone. The V gene is TRBV7-8, the J gene TRBJ1-5; a possible D gene is TRBD1 (6 bases). This CDR3 has 14 residues. V shed 1 base and J shed 4 bases, with 8 bases lying between them. From germline, CDR1 is SGHVS and CDR2 FQNEAQ. CDR3 sequence reads: CASSLVQGNQPQHF. Written as DNA, the CDR3 is TGTGCCAGCAGCTTAGTTCAGGGGAATCAGCCCCAGCATTTT.

The CDR3 reads CASSPLRTSGVTDTQYF. DNA for the CDR3: TGTGCCAGCTCACCACTCAGGACTAGCGGGGTTACAGATACGCAGTATTTT. The rearrangement uses TRBV18 and TRBJ2-3; 12 bases line up with TRBD2. CDR1 and CDR2 (germline): KGHSH, LQKENI. Germline trimming cut 1 base from V and 3 bases from J; bases unmatched to any gene: 5. This CDR3 has 17 residues.

This chain links TRBV5-4 with TRBJ2-7, with 9 bases that match TRBD1. V lost 4 bases, J lost 5 bases, and 10 bases stayed unmatched. The CDR3 totals 15 residues. CDR1 is SGHNT and CDR2 is YYREEE in the germline V gene (reference sequence). CDR3 bases: TGTGCCAGCAGCGGCTCCGGGACAGGGAAGAACGAGCAGTACTTC. Translation: CASSGSGTGKNEQYF.

The CDR3 nucleotides read TGTGCCAGCAGCTTCGGGGGGGGCATGACAGGGGGCGTAGGTGGCTACACCTTC. Translation gives CASSFGGGMTGGVGGYTF. The genes are TRBV7-2 and TRBJ1-2, with 10 bases lining up with TRBD1. The CDR3 runs to 18 residues. With 3 bases clipped from V and 7 bases from J, the junction kept 17 bases outside the gene matches. Germline assignment: CDR1 SGHTA and CDR2 FQGNSA.

This chain joins TRBV27 and TRBJ1-1; TRBD1 aligns across 8 bases. The CDR3 is 16 residues long. The V gene's germline CDR1 is MNHEY and CDR2 SMNVEV (reference sequence). V was clipped by 5 bases and J by 2 bases; unmatched bases: 10. The CDR3 DNA reads as TGTGCCAGCAGTCCCCCCGCCGGGACAGGTAACACTGAAGCTTTCTTT. Protein product: CASSPPAGTGNTEAFF.